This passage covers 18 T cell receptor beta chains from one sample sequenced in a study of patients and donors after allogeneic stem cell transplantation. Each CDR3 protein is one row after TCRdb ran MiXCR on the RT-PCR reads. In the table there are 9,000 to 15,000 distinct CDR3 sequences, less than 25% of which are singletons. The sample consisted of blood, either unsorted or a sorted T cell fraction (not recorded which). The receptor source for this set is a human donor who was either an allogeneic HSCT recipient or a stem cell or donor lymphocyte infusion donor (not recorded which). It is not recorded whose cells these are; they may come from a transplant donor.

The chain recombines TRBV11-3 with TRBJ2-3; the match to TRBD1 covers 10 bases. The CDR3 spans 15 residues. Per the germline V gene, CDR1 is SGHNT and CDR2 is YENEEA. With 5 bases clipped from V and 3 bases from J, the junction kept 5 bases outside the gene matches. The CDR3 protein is CASSPGTGDTDTQYF. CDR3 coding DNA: TGTGCCAGCAGCCCCGGGACAGGGGATACAGATACGCAGTATTTT.

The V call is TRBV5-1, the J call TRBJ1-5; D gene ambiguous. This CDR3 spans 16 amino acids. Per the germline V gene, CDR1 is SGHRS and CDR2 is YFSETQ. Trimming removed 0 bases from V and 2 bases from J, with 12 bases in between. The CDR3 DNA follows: TGCGCCAGCAGCTTGGGTGGTAAATGGGGCAATCAGCCCCAGCATTTT. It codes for CASSLGGKWGNQPQHF.

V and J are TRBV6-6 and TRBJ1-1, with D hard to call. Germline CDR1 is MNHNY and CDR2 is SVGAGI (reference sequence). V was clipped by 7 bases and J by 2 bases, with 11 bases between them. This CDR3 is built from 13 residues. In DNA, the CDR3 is TGTGCCAGCATATATTCAGGCAACACTGAAGCTTTCTTT. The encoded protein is CASIYSGNTEAFF.

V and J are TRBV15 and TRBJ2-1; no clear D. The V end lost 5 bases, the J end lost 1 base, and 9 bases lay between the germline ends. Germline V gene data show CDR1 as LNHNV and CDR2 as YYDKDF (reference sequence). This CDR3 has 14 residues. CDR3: CATSSRGSYNEQFF. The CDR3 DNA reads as TGTGCCACCAGCTCTAGAGGTTCCTACAATGAGCAGTTCTTC.

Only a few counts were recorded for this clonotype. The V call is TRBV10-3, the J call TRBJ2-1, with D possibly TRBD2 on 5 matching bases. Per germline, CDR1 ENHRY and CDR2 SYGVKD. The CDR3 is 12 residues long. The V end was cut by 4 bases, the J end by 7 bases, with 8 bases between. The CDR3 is CAISAEGNEQFF. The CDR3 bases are TGTGCCATCAGTGCAGAGGGTAATGAGCAGTTCTTC.

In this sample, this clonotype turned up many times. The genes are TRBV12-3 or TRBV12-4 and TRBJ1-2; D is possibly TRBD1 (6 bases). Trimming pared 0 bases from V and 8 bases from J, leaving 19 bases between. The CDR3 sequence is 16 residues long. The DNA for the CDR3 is TGTGCCAGCAGTTTAGCGGGAACAGGGCCCTCGGGGGGCTACACCTTC. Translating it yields CASSLAGTGPSGGYTF.

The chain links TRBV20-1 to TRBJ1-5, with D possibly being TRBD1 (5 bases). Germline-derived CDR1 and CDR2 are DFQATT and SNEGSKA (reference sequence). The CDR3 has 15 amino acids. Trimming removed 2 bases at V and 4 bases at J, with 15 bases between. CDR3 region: CSARNPGMRNQPQHF. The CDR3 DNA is TGCAGTGCTAGAAATCCAGGGATGAGAAATCAGCCCCAGCATTTT.

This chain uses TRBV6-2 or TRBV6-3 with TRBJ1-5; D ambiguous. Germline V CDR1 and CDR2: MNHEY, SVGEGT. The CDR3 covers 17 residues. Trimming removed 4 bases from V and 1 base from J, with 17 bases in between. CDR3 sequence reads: CASSFREYMKSNQPQHF. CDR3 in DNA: TGTGCCAGCAGTTTTCGGGAATATATGAAGAGCAATCAGCCCCAGCATTTT.

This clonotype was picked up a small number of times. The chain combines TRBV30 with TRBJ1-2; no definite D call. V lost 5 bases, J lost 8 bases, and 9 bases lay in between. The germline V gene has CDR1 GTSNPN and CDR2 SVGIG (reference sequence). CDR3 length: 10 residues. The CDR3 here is CAWGPAGYTF. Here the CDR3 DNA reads TGTGCCTGGGGCCCGGCCGGCTACACCTTC. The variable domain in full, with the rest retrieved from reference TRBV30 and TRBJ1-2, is SQTIHQWPATLVQPVGSPLSLECTVEGTSNPNLYWYRQAAGRGLQLLFYSVGIGQISSEVPQNLSASRPQDRQFILSSKKLLLSDSGFYLCAWGPAGYTFGSGTRLTVV.

CDR3 bases: TGTGCCAGCAGCGAGGGGGTCGATAATTCACCCCTCCACTTT. Protein sequence: CASSEGVDNSPLHF. The V gene is TRBV9, the J gene TRBJ1-6; a weak D match, TRBD1 (6 bases). The CDR3 is made up of 14 amino acids. Germline CDR1 is SGDLS and CDR2 is YYNGEE. V was clipped by 3 bases and J by 5 bases, with 9 bases between them.

CDR3: CASSFGSSTDTQYF. CDR3 nucleotide sequence: TGTGCCAGCAGTTTTGGGAGTTCCACAGATACGCAGTATTTT. This chain connects TRBV27 to TRBJ2-3; a possible D gene is TRBD2 (5 bases). V shed 3 bases and J shed 2 bases, with 9 bases lying between them. CDR1 and CDR2 (germline): MNHEY, SMNVEV (reference sequence). CDR3 length: 14 amino acids.

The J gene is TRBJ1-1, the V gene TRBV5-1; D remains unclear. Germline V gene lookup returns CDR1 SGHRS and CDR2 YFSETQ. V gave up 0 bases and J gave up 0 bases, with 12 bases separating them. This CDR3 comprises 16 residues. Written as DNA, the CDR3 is TGCGCCAGCAGCTTGGGGATCTTTACAGTGAACACTGAAGCTTTCTTT. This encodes CASSLGIFTVNTEAFF.

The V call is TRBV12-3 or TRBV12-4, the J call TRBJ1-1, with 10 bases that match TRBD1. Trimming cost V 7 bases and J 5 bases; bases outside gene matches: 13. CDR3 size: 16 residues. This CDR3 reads CASTPYGTGVWTEAFF. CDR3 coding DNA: TGTGCCAGCACCCCCTATGGGACAGGGGTATGGACTGAAGCTTTCTTT.

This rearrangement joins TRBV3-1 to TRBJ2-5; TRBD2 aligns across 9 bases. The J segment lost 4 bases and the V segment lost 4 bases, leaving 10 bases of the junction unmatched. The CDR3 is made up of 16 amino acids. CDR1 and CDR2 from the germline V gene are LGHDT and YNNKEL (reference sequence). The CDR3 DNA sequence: TGTGCCAGCAGCCCCGTAGCGGGAGAACCCACAGAGACCCAGTACTTC. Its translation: CASSPVAGEPTETQYF.

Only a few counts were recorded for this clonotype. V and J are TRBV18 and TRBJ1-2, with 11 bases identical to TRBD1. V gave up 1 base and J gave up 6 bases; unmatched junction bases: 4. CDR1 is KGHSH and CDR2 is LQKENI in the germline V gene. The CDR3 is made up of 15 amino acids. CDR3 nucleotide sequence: TGTGCCAGCTCACCACAGAGGACAGGGGGCGATGGCTACACCTTC. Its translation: CASSPQRTGGDGYTF. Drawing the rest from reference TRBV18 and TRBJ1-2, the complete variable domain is NAGVMQNPRHLVRRRGQEARLRCSPMKGHSHVYWYRQLPEEGLKFMVYLQKENIIDESGMPKERFSAEFPKEGPSILRIQQVVRGDSAAYFCASSPQRTGGDGYTFGSGTRLTVV.

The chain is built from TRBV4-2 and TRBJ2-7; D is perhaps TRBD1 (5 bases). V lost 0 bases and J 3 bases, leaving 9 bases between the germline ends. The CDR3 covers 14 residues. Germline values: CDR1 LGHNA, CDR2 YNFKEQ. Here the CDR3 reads CASSQDDSYYEQYF. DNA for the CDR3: TGTGCCAGCAGCCAAGATGACAGCTACTACGAGCAGTACTTC.

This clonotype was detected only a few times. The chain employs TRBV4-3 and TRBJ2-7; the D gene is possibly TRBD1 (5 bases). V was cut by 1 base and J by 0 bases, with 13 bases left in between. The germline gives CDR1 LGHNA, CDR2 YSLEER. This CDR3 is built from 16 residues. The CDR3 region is CASSQGWGPSSYEQYF. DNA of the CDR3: TGCGCCAGCAGCCAAGGATGGGGCCCGAGCTCCTACGAGCAGTACTTC.

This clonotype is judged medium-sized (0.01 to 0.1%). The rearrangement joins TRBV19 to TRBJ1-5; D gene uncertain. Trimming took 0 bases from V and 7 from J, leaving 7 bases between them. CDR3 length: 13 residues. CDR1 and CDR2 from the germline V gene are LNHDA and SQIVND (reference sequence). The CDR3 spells CASSIDLGQPQHF. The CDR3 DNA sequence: TGTGCCAGTAGTATAGATCTCGGGCAGCCCCAGCATTTT.